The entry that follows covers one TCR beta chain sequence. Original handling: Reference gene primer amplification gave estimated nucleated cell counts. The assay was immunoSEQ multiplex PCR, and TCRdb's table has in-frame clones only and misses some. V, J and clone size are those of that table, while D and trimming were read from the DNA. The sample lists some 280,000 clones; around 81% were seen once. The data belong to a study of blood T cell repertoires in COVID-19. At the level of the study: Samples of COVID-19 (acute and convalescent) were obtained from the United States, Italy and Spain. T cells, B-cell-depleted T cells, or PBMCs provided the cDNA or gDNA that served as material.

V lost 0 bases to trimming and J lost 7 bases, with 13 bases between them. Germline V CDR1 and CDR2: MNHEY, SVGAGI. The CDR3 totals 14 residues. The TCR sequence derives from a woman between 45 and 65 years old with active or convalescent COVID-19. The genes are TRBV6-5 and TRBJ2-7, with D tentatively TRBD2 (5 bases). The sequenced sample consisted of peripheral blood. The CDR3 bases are TGTGCCAGCAGTTACTCGGCGAGGGCGAGGGAGCAGTACTTC. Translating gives CASSYSARAREQYF.